This T cell receptor (beta chain) was sequenced during a study of HIV-infected patients and healthy controls. General study points: In healthy controls, MAIT alpha CDR3s were common; in HIV+ repertoires, severely depleted.

CDR1 and CDR2 from the germline V gene are MDHEN and SYDVKM. With 5 bases removed from V and 5 bases from J, the gap between germline ends came to 13 bases. This CDR3 is built from 14 residues. This clonotype is judged medium-sized (0.01 to 0.1%). Its specificity is unknown. Follow-up blood was drawn about 14 weeks, roughly three months, after antiretroviral therapy began. The repertoire came from unfractionated whole blood and reflected all unsorted peripheral T cells. Reverse transcription used about 510 ng RNA and constant-region primers for alpha and beta. Alpha and beta chain libraries were made separately by chain-specific third strand synthesis with multiplexing indices. TCRdb reprocessed the 5' RACE reads with MiXCR, giving one entry per CDR3 protein. The sample comprises about 3,800 distinct CDR3 sequences, approximately 8.5% of which are singletons, and about a sixth rests with the top ten.

The sample consisted of blood, taken during antiretroviral therapy. The V gene is TRBV28, the J gene TRBJ2-1; TRBD1 might be the D (5 bases). This TCR was sampled from an adult with HIV infection. CDR3 protein: CASSLKQENNEQFF. DNA for the CDR3: TGTGCCAGCAGTCTCAAACAGGAAAACAATGAGCAGTTCTTC.